This TCR beta chain derives from a study of T cell repertoires in ileal Crohn's disease. Study information: Every patient was operated on for stricturing (about 60%) or penetrating (39%) complications.

Germline V CDR1 and CDR2: SGDLS, YYNGEE. Deletions cut 0 bases from V and 4 bases from J, with 15 bases between. The CDR3 has 16 amino acids. Adults with ileal or ileocolonic Crohn's disease and an indication for resection were eligible. Libraries were prepared by immunoSEQ multiplex PCR; TCRdb keeps only in-frame clonotypes and omits some of them. The sample lists around 15,000 clones, 70% to 90% occurring once. Material: ileal tissue. The J gene is TRBJ2-3, the V gene TRBV9, with D possibly TRBD1 on 6 matching bases. The TCR was taken from an adult with Crohn's disease. CDR3 DNA: TGTGCCAGCAGCGTAGGGGCAGGAGAGGGGGCAGATACGCAGTATTTT. Translating gives CASSVGAGEGADTQYF. The full variable domain, with the rest looked up from reference TRBV9 and TRBJ2-3, is DSGVTQTPKHLITATGQRVTLRCSPRSGDLSVYWYQQSLDQGLQFLIQYYNGEERAKGNILERFSAQQFPDLHSELNLSSLELGDSALYFCASSVGAGEGADTQYFGPGTRLTVL.